The 21 T cell receptor beta chains given below trace back to one sample, sequenced in a study of PD-1 blockade in classical Hodgkin lymphoma. Data came from immunoSEQ multiplex PCR; TCRdb stores just in-frame clones and leaves some out. The sample shows 4,500 or so clones, about 72% of them seen only once. The time point is: cycle 4 day 1 (C4D1), after 5 to 7 weeks of nivolumab. Every patient relapsed after autologous stem cell transplantation, and brentuximab vedotin exposure varied. From thawed PBMCs, CD8+ T cells were isolated by magnetic negative selection. The sequencing here drew on CD8+ T cells from blood, taken before the fourth cycle of nivolumab. Receptors originate from a human donor with classical Hodgkin lymphoma.

This clone has more than one count but fewer than ten. The J gene is TRBJ1-1, the V gene TRBV7-4, with unresolved D. The CDR3 has 12 amino acids. CDR1 SGHVT and CDR2 SQSDAQ come from the germline V gene. Trimming pared 4 bases from V and 4 bases from J, leaving 7 bases between. CDR3 in amino acids: CASSWTSTEAFF. The CDR3 bases are TGTGCCAGCAGCTGGACGAGCACTGAAGCTTTCTTT.

The chain combines TRBV11-1 with TRBJ1-1; no firm D call. Trimming took 4 bases from V and 4 from J, leaving 7 bases between them. This CDR3 spans 12 amino acids. Germline V gene sequence: CDR1 SGHAT, CDR2 FQDESV (reference sequence). In DNA, the CDR3 is TGTGCCAGCAGCTGGACGAGCACTGAAGCTTTCTTT. Its protein product is CASSWTSTEAFF.

This CDR3 reads CASSPRQGLNTGELFF. The DNA of the CDR3 is TGTGCCAGCAGTCCTCGACAGGGCTTAAACACCGGGGAGCTGTTTTTT. This rearrangement joins TRBV27 to TRBJ2-2, with 7 bases identical to TRBD1. The CDR3 covers 16 residues. The junction had 8 bases not matched to a gene; V was cut back by 5 bases and J by 2 bases. Germline CDR1 is MNHEY and CDR2 is SMNVEV (reference sequence).

The rearrangement links TRBV6-4 to TRBJ2-1, with D perhaps TRBD1 (5 bases). This CDR3 is built from 14 residues. V was trimmed by 4 bases and J by 8 bases, leaving 15 bases between them. From germline, CDR1 is MRHNA and CDR2 SNTAGT. The CDR3 DNA reads TGTGCCAGCAGTGGGTCCAGTGGGGCGGATGAGCAGTTCTTC. Translating it yields CASSGSSGADEQFF.

Here the CDR3 reads CASSVGGKETQYF. For the CDR3, the DNA is TGTGCCAGCAGCGTAGGAGGGAAAGAGACCCAGTACTTC. The chain recombines TRBV9 with TRBJ2-5; D is perhaps TRBD2 (5 bases). Trimming stripped 0 bases from V and 3 bases from J, with 6 bases between. Germline lookup yields CDR1 SGDLS and CDR2 YYNGEE. The CDR3 is made up of 13 amino acids.

The chain links TRBV11-2 to TRBJ2-4, with a possible D match to TRBD1 (5 bases). CDR3 length: 15 residues. The germline gives CDR1 SGHAT, CDR2 FQNNGV. Trimming pared 2 bases from V and 2 bases from J, leaving 10 bases between. The CDR3 nucleotides read TGTGCCAGCAGCTTAACCCAGGGCCCCAAAAACATTCAGTACTTC. Translating gives CASSLTQGPKNIQYF.

CDR3 bases: TGCGCCAGCAGCCAAGGACAGGCTAGCTCCTACGAGCAGTACTTC. This sequence encodes CASSQGQASSYEQYF. The chain recombines TRBV4-3 with TRBJ2-7; D possibly corresponds to TRBD1 (6 bases). Trimming took 1 base from V and 0 from J, leaving 10 bases between them. The CDR3 runs 15 residues. The germline gives CDR1 LGHNA, CDR2 YSLEER.

A few counts support this clone. This chain connects TRBV4-2 to TRBJ2-7, with unresolved D. The CDR3 runs 15 residues. Trimming cost V 6 bases and J 0 bases, with 15 bases left between them. CDR1 and CDR2 (germline): LGHNA, YNFKEQ. The DNA of the CDR3 is TGTGCCAGCAGAGACCAAGAAACAGCCTCCTACGAGCAGTACTTC. Amino acids: CASRDQETASYEQYF.

V is TRBV6-5 and J is TRBJ2-5; TRBD1 matches at 11 bases. The CDR3 extends over 15 amino acids. CDR1 and CDR2 (germline): MNHEY, SVGAGI. Trimming cost V 7 bases and J 5 bases; bases outside gene matches: 9. The CDR3 region is CASTGTGGSQETQYF. DNA of the CDR3: TGTGCCAGCACCGGGACAGGGGGTTCACAGGAGACCCAGTACTTC.

For the CDR3, the DNA is TGTGCCAGTAGTCCCAAAGAGTTCGCGAACACCGGGGAGCTGTTTTTT. Translating gives CASSPKEFANTGELFF. The chain uses TRBV19 and TRBJ2-2, with D uncertain. This CDR3 comprises 16 residues. The ends were cut back, 5 bases at V and 0 bases at J, with 13 bases in the middle. CDR1 is LNHDA and CDR2 is SQIVND in the germline V gene (reference sequence).

The chain is built from TRBV6-5 and TRBJ1-5; D perhaps matches TRBD1 (5 bases). V dropped 2 bases and J dropped 2 bases, with 10 bases sitting between them. Germline-derived CDR1 and CDR2 are MNHEY and SVGAGI. This CDR3 comprises 15 residues. CDR3 coding DNA: TGTGCCAGCAGTTACAGGGGTAAGGGCAATCAGCCCCAGCATTTT. It codes for CASSYRGKGNQPQHF.

The rearrangement joins TRBV7-9 to TRBJ1-4; D call uncertain. The V end lost 5 bases, the J end lost 1 base, and 5 bases lay between the germline ends. This CDR3 spans 13 amino acids. CDR1 is SEHNR, CDR2 FQNEAQ, per germline (reference sequence). The CDR3 sequence is CASSPGTNEKLFF. In nucleotides, the CDR3 is TGTGCCAGCAGCCCAGGAACTAATGAAAAACTGTTTTTT.

This chain joins TRBV4-3 and TRBJ2-7; the D gene is possibly TRBD1 (5 bases). The length of the CDR3 is 17 residues. The V end lost 0 bases, the J end lost 1 base, and 16 bases lay between the germline ends. CDR1 LGHNA and CDR2 YSLEER come from the germline V gene. This CDR3 is CASSQEWGTGRSYEQYF. The CDR3 region has the DNA TGCGCCAGCAGCCAAGAATGGGGCACTGGAAGGTCCTACGAGCAGTACTTC.

This chain links TRBV5-4 with TRBJ2-5, with a possible D match to TRBD2 (6 bases). In germline, CDR1 is SGHNT, CDR2 YYREEE (reference sequence). The CDR3 is made up of 16 amino acids. The V and J ends lost 4 bases and 3 bases respectively, with 19 bases between them. The CDR3 loop reads CASSQSPWREEETQYF. The CDR3 nucleotides are TGTGCCAGCAGCCAATCCCCGTGGAGGGAGGAAGAGACCCAGTACTTC.

The V and J genes are TRBV4-1 and TRBJ2-7; 10 nucleotides agree with TRBD1. This CDR3 comprises 15 residues. Germline CDR1 reads MGHRA; CDR2 reads YSYEKL. J was trimmed by 3 bases and V by 4 bases; bases with no gene match: 6. The DNA for the CDR3 is TGCGCCAGCAGCCCCGGACAGGGGGGGGTCTACGAGCAGTACTTC. Protein sequence: CASSPGQGGVYEQYF.

V usage is TRBV6-6 and J usage is TRBJ2-5; possible D gene TRBD2, 5 bases. CDR3 length: 13 amino acids. In germline, CDR1 is MNHNY, CDR2 SVGAGI (reference sequence). The V end lost 2 bases, the J end lost 3 bases, and 7 bases lay between the germline ends. This chain's CDR3 is CASSYNGKETQYF. Here the CDR3 DNA reads TGTGCCAGCAGTTACAACGGGAAAGAGACCCAGTACTTC.

This clone was seen a few times. V usage is TRBV27 and J usage is TRBJ2-7, with TRBD1 identical over 11 bases. Germline CDR1 MNHEY, CDR2 SMNVEV (reference sequence). V was clipped by 5 bases and J by 7 bases; unmatched bases: 4. The CDR3 extends over 13 amino acids. The chain's CDR3 is CASSPGQGDEQYF. CDR3 sequence (DNA): TGTGCCAGCAGTCCGGGACAGGGGGATGAGCAGTACTTC.

In its sample, this clone was seen once. The chain joins TRBV18 to TRBJ2-7; D is unclear. CDR3 length equals 13 residues. The V gene lost 0 bases and the J gene lost 2 bases, with 5 bases spanning the gap. Per germline, CDR1 KGHSH and CDR2 LQKENI. Here the CDR3 DNA reads TGTGCCAGCTCACCACCGCAGCCCTACGAGCAGTACTTC. Translating it yields CASSPPQPYEQYF.

As DNA, the CDR3 is TGTGCCAGCAGCTTAGAGTATGCTACTACCTACGAGCAGTACTTC. Encoded protein: CASSLEYATTYEQYF. The chain combines TRBV11-2 with TRBJ2-7; D gene uncertain. Trimming shortened V by 0 bases and J by 2 bases, and 11 bases separated the two germline ends. Germline loops: CDR1 SGHAT, CDR2 FQNNGV. This CDR3 has 15 amino acids.

The V and J genes are TRBV4-3 and TRBJ2-1; 7 bases agree with TRBD1. Germline lookup yields CDR1 LGHNA and CDR2 YSLEER. The CDR3 is 15 residues long. The junction had 5 bases not matched to a gene; V was cut back by 0 bases and J by 6 bases. For the CDR3, the DNA is TGCGCCAGCAGCCAAGAAGTACAGGGGATCAATGAGCAGTTCTTC. Translation: CASSQEVQGINEQFF.

The CDR3 region has the DNA TGTGCCAGCAGCTTAGGAACAGATACGCAGTATTTT. Protein sequence: CASSLGTDTQYF. The gene calls are TRBV11-2 and TRBJ2-3; D ambiguous. CDR3 length: 12 amino acids. Trimming stripped 1 base from V and 3 bases from J, with 2 bases between. Germline CDR1 is SGHAT and CDR2 is FQNNGV.